The clone carrying this TCR beta chain has a count of ten or more. Its target is unknown. As it was prepared, the TCRbeta library received unique molecular identifiers. TCRdb reanalysed the PCR reads using MiXCR and keeps one entry per CDR3 protein. The sample holds 200,000 to 250,000 distinct CDR3 sequences; 7.5% to 9.5% are singletons and the top ten take less than 8%. This record belongs to a study of T-cell reconstitution after alpha-beta-depleted transplantation in children. General study findings and limits: It was reported that alpha-beta T cells came from several hundred expanded graft clones (about two months after transplant).

CDR1 LNHDA and CDR2 SQIVND come from the germline V gene (reference sequence). The germline V and J ends were trimmed by 7 bases and 0 bases, with 13 bases remaining between them. The CDR3 spans 15 residues. The sample consisted of PBMCs, mostly from graft donor cells, taken 180 days after TCRalphabeta/CD19-depleted stem cell transplant. The clonotype originates from a male patient younger than 18 who had a stem cell transplant for acute lymphoblastic leukemia, so the T cells may come from the graft donor. The V call is TRBV19, the J call TRBJ2-1, with unresolved D. Written as DNA, the CDR3 is TGTGCCAGTACATTATTGGCCGGCTCCTACAATGAGCAGTTCTTC. This sequence encodes CASTLLAGSYNEQFF. The complete variable domain, with remaining parts taken from reference TRBV19 and TRBJ2-1, reads DGGITQSPKYLFRKEGQNVTLSCEQNLNHDAMYWYRQDPGQGLRLIYYSQIVNDFQKGDIAEGYSVSREKKESFPLTVTSAQKNPTAFYLCASTLLAGSYNEQFFGPGTRLTVL.